The 15 T cell receptor beta chains in this list originate from one sample, sequenced in a study of blood T cell repertoires in COVID-19. Assay used: immunoSEQ multiplex PCR; TCRdb lists only in-frame clones, some missing. The table shows a few hundred thousand clones, with 80% to 90% occurring only once. Sample: peripheral blood. These receptors all come from a woman in her sixties or seventies with acute or convalescent COVID-19.

The chain has TRBV7-3 and TRBJ1-1; D uncertain. V lost 2 bases and J 3 bases, leaving 7 bases between the germline ends. Germline assignment: CDR1 SGHTA and CDR2 FQGTGA. The CDR3 sequence is 13 residues long. In DNA, the CDR3 is TGTGCCAGCAGCTTACCAGGTCACACTGAAGCTTTCTTT. This codes for CASSLPGHTEAFF.

This clone appeared a single time. The chain carries TRBV18 and TRBJ1-3, with D unresolved. In germline, CDR1 is KGHSH, CDR2 LQKENI. The CDR3 has 15 residues. Deletions cut 3 bases from V and 2 bases from J, with 11 bases between. Written as DNA, the CDR3 is TGTGCCAGCTCACCTGGACTCCAGACTGGAAACACCATATATTTT. It yields the protein CASSPGLQTGNTIYF.

This rearrangement joins TRBV6-6 to TRBJ1-3; D unresolved. The CDR3 has 15 amino acids. The V and J ends lost 4 bases and 0 bases respectively, with 10 bases between them. Germline CDR1 MNHNY, CDR2 SVGAGI (reference sequence). CDR3 loop: CASSSDGVSGNTIYF. In nucleotides, the CDR3 is TGTGCCAGCAGTTCCGACGGAGTCTCTGGAAACACCATATATTTT.

The chain employs TRBV18 and TRBJ1-1; no definite D call. Germline V CDR1 and CDR2: KGHSH, LQKENI. There are 14 residues in the CDR3. Trimming removed 3 bases at V and 0 bases at J, with 8 bases between. Here the CDR3 reads CASSPNSMNTEAFF. The CDR3 DNA reads TGTGCCAGCTCACCTAACAGTATGAACACTGAAGCTTTCTTT.

The table lists this clone with a few counts. The chain couples TRBV30 to TRBJ1-1; D remains unclear. This CDR3 is 13 amino acids long. V gave up 3 bases and J gave up 0 bases, with 8 bases separating them. Germline lookup yields CDR1 GTSNPN and CDR2 SVGIG (reference sequence). CDR3 in amino acids: CAWRGQMNTEAFF. The CDR3 DNA reads as TGTGCCTGGAGGGGCCAGATGAACACTGAAGCTTTCTTT. Full variable domain (remainder filled in from reference TRBV30 and TRBJ1-1): SQTIHQWPATLVQPVGSPLSLECTVEGTSNPNLYWYRQAAGRGLQLLFYSVGIGQISSEVPQNLSASRPQDRQFILSSKKLLLSDSGFYLCAWRGQMNTEAFFGQGTRLTVV.

V gene TRBV19 combines with J gene TRBJ2-7, with 13 bases matching TRBD2. The CDR3 loop spans 15 amino acids. The J segment lost 1 base and the V segment lost 5 bases, leaving 2 bases of the junction unmatched. Per the germline V gene, CDR1 is LNHDA and CDR2 is SQIVND (reference sequence). Here the CDR3 reads CASSPTSGGSYEQYF. The CDR3 DNA reads TGTGCCAGTAGTCCGACTAGCGGGGGGTCCTACGAGCAGTACTTC.

J is TRBJ2-3 and V is TRBV5-1, with D maybe TRBD1 (5 bases). From germline, CDR1 is SGHRS and CDR2 YFSETQ. This CDR3 has 15 amino acids. Trimming cost V 4 bases and J 0 bases, with 12 bases left between them. Written as DNA, the CDR3 is TGCGCCAGCAGCGTACCCGACAGAAGCACAGATACGCAGTATTTT. Its translation is CASSVPDRSTDTQYF.

A note on this clone: The sample carries other DNA sequences with the same CDR3. The rearrangement uses TRBV6-1 and TRBJ1-2, with no clear D. Germline V gene lookup returns CDR1 MNHNS and CDR2 SASEGT. The CDR3 contains 12 residues. V lost 2 bases and J 5 bases, leaving 6 bases between the germline ends. The CDR3 loop reads CASSEYRYGYTF. CDR3 DNA sequence: TGTGCCAGCAGTGAATATCGGTATGGCTACACCTTC.

This clone has only one observation. J is TRBJ2-1 and V is TRBV7-9, with 7 positions matching TRBD1. CDR3 length equals 12 residues. Germline-derived CDR1 and CDR2 are SEHNR and FQNEAQ (reference sequence). J gave up 15 bases and V 1 base, and 6 bases lay outside the gene matches. The CDR3 sequence: CASSLVGTEMFF. The CDR3 region has the DNA TGTGCCAGCAGCTTAGTGGGGACAGAGATGTTCTTC.

This clone was recorded only once. The chain uses TRBV20-1 and TRBJ1-2; D is unresolved. V was pared by 5 bases and J by 4 bases, with 8 bases between. The germline CDR1 and CDR2 sequences are DFQATT and SNEGSKA (reference sequence). The CDR3 is 11 residues long. This CDR3 reads CSAPGGYGYTF. In DNA form, the CDR3 reads TGCAGTGCTCCGGGAGGCTATGGCTACACCTTC.

V gene TRBV3-1 (or the pseudogene TRBV3-2) combines with J gene TRBJ1-6; maybe TRBD1 (6 bases). V was cut by 2 bases and J by 8 bases, with 7 bases left in between. This CDR3 region has 13 residues. The germline CDR1 and CDR2 sequences are LGHDT and YNNKEL (reference sequence). Here the CDR3 reads CASSQTGYSPLHF. DNA for the CDR3: TGTGCCAGCAGCCAAACAGGGTATTCACCCCTCCACTTT.

As concerns this clone: Possible read error: a much larger clone is one base away. The gene calls are TRBV3-1 (or the pseudogene TRBV3-2) and TRBJ1-1; possibly TRBD1 for D (5 bases). Germline CDR1 LGHDT, CDR2 YNNKEL (reference sequence). The ends were cut back, 1 base at V and 5 bases at J, with 11 bases in the middle. The CDR3 has 14 residues. The CDR3, as DNA: TGTGCCAGCAGCCAAGTGGGGGGGGAAACTGAAGCTTTCTTT. Its translation is CASSQVGGETEAFF.

This clone has just one count. The V gene is TRBV5-4, the J gene TRBJ2-7, with D tentatively TRBD2 (6 bases). V lost 4 bases to trimming and J lost 0 bases, with 14 bases between them. Germline V lookup: CDR1 SGHNT, CDR2 YYREEE (reference sequence). The CDR3 extends over 15 amino acids. Here the CDR3 reads CASSSGLLSSYEQYF. The DNA of the CDR3 is TGTGCCAGCAGCAGCGGGTTGCTAAGCTCCTACGAGCAGTACTTC. Full variable domain (rest looked up from reference TRBV5-4 and TRBJ2-7): ETGVTQSPTHLIKTRGQQVTLRCSSQSGHNTVSWYQQALGQGPQFIFQYYREEENGRGNFPPRFSGLQFPNYSSELNVNALELDDSALYLCASSSGLLSSYEQYFGPGTRLTVT.

This clone was observed once. The V and J genes are TRBV29-1 and TRBJ2-2, with D unresolved. The CDR3 spans 13 residues. Trimming pared 3 bases from V and 6 bases from J, leaving 11 bases between. Germline CDR1 and CDR2: SQVTM and ANQGSEA. This CDR3 is CSVDRPTPGELFF. The CDR3 region has the DNA TGCAGCGTTGATCGCCCTACCCCCGGGGAGCTGTTTTTT.

Written as DNA, the CDR3 is TGTGCCAGCAGCCCCCAGACAGCCTATAACTATGGCTACACCTTC. Translation: CASSPQTAYNYGYTF. V is TRBV9 and J is TRBJ1-2; D possibly corresponds to TRBD1 (5 bases). This CDR3 has 15 residues. V dropped 4 bases and J dropped 1 base, with 14 bases sitting between them. Germline CDR1 reads SGDLS; CDR2 reads YYNGEE.